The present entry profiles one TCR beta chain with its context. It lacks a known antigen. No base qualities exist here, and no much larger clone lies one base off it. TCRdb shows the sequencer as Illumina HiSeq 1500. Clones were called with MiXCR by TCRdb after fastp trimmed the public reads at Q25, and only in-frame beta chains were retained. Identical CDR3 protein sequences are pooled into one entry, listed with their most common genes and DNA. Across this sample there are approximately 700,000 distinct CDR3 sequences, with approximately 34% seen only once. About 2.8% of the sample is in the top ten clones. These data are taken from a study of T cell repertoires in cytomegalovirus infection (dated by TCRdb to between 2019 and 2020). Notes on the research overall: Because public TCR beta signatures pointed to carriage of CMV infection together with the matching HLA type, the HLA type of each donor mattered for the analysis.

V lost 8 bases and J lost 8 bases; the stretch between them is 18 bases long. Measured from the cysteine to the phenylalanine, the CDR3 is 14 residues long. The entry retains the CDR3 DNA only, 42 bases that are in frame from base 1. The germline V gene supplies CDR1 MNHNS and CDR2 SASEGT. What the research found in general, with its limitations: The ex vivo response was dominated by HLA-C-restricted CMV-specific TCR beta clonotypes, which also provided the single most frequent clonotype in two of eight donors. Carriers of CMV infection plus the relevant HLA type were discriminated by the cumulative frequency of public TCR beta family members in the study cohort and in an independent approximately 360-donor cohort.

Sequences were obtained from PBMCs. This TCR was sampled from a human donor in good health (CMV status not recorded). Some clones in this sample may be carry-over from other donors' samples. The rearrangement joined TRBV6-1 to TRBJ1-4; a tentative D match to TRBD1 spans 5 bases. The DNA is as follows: TGTGCCAGCGTCGACCTACGTTCAGGGGAAAAACTGTTTTTT. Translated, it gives CASVDLRSGEKLFF.